This T cell receptor beta chain was profiled in a study of blood T cell repertoires in COVID-19. Turning to the study itself: Samples taken during acute and convalescent COVID-19 were collected in the United States, Italy and Spain.

V lost 3 bases to trimming and J lost 0 bases; unmatched junction nucleotides: 7. This CDR3 comprises 17 residues. Germline V CDR1 and CDR2: LGHNA, YSLEER. While infection was still active, Seattle patients were enrolled and then followed longitudinally. The table came from immunoSEQ multiplex PCR; TCRdb's copy has only in-frame clones and leaves some out. The table lists 200,000 to 250,000 clones, approximately 85% of them singletons. This sequence was found in a woman between 65 and 79 years old with COVID-19, enrolled during active disease. The source material was peripheral blood. The chain links TRBV4-3 to TRBJ2-1, with TRBD2 identical over 8 bases. In DNA form, the CDR3 reads TGCGCCAGCAGCCAGGCATTGGCGGGGGGCTCCTACAATGAGCAGTTCTTC. Protein: CASSQALAGGSYNEQFF.